This T cell receptor beta chain came from a study of Tregs in tolerant kidney transplant recipients. Study in general: Sorting of CD4+CD25+CD127- cells followed approximately 3-day belatacept mixed lymphocyte reactions, sometimes with roughly 5-day graft donor restimulation. Sorting used antibodies to exclude donor cells.

This clone was recorded only once. Its specificity is unknown. V was cut by 0 bases and J by 4 bases, with 13 bases left in between. This CDR3 has 15 residues. CDR1 SGDLS and CDR2 YYNGEE come from the germline V gene. Regarding the study as a whole: The most relevant donor-specific Treg TCRbeta repertoire apparently came from expansion with activated donor B cells.

The data were produced by immunoSEQ multiplex PCR, yet TCRdb's version contains in-frame clones alone and is incomplete. This table has approximately 30,000 clones, over 75% appearing once. The source material was Tregs from blood cultured with allogeneic cells. The chain is built from TRBV9 and TRBJ1-2, with D hard to call. This TCR was sampled from a human donor in good health. CDR3 bases: TGTGCCAGCAGCGTAGGGTGGGGAGTGTTCTATGGCTACACCTTC. Protein sequence: CASSVGWGVFYGYTF.